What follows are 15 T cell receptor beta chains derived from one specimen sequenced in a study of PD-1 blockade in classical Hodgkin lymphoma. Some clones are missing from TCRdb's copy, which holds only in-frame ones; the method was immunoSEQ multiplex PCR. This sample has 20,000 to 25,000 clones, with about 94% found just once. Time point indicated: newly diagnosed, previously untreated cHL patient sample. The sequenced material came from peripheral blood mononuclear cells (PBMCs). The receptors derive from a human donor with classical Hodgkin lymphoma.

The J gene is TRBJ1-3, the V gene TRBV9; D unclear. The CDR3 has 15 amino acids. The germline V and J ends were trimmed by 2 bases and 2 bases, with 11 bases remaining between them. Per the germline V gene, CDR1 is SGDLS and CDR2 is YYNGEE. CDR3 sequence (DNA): TGTGCCAGCAGCGTCCTCGGTTCCGCTGGAAACACCATATATTTT. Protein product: CASSVLGSAGNTIYF.

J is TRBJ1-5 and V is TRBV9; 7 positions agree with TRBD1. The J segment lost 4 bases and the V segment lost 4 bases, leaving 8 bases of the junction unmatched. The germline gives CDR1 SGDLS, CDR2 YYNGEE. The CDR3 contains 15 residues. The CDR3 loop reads CASSPPGTENQPQHF. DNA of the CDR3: TGTGCCAGCAGCCCTCCCGGGACAGAGAATCAGCCCCAGCATTTT.

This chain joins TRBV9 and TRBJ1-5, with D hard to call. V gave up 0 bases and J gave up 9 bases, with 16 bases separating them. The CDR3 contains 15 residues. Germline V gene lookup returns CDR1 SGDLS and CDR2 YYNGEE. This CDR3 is CASSVDGRRGGPQHF. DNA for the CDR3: TGTGCCAGCAGCGTAGACGGTAGGAGAGGAGGGCCCCAGCATTTT.

CDR3 sequence: CASSQEAAPQVLLNEQYF. The CDR3 DNA follows: TGCGCCAGCAGCCAAGAAGCGGCGCCACAGGTTCTGCTAAACGAGCAGTACTTC. The rearrangement joins TRBV4-3 to TRBJ2-7; tentatively, D is TRBD1 or TRBD2 (5 bases each). Germline lookup yields CDR1 LGHNA and CDR2 YSLEER. Trimming removed 0 bases from V and 5 bases from J, with 23 bases in between. The CDR3 totals 18 residues.

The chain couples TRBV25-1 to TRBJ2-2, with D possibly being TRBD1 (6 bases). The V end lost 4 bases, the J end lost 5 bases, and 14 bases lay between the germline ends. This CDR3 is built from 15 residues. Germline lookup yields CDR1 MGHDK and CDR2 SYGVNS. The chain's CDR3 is CASSGLGAFTGELFF. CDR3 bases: TGTGCCAGCAGTGGCCTGGGGGCTTTTACCGGGGAGCTGTTTTTT. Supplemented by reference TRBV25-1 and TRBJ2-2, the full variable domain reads EADIYQTPRYLVIGTGKKITLECSQTMGHDKMYWYQQDPGMELHLIHYSYGVNSTEKGDLSSESTVSRIRTEHFPLTLESARPSHTSQYLCASSGLGAFTGELFFGEGSRLTVL.

The DNA of the CDR3 is TGTGCCAGCAGGTATTCAGGGGGCCGCTCCTACGAGCAGTACTTC. Translating it yields CASRYSGGRSYEQYF. This chain uses TRBV6-5 with TRBJ2-7, with 8 bases aligning to TRBD1. V lost 6 bases and J lost 0; bases outside the gene matches: 7. The germline V gene has CDR1 MNHEY and CDR2 SVGAGI. The length of the CDR3 is 15 residues.

The CDR3 loop reads CASSLDGTGNSPLHF. CDR3 DNA sequence: TGTGCCAGCAGCTTAGACGGGACAGGGAACTCACCCCTCCACTTT. This sequence joins TRBV7-2 and TRBJ1-6, with 9 bases lining up with TRBD1. Unmatched junction bases numbered 5, after V lost 1 base and J lost 10 bases. CDR1 and CDR2 from the germline V gene are SGHTA and FQGNSA. The CDR3 contains 15 residues.

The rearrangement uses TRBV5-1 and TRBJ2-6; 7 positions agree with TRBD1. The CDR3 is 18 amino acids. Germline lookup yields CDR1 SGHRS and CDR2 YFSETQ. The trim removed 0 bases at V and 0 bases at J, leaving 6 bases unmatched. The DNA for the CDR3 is TGCGCCAGCAGCTTGGCCCCAGGGGGTATCTCTGGGGCCAACGTCCTGACTTTC. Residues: CASSLAPGGISGANVLTF.

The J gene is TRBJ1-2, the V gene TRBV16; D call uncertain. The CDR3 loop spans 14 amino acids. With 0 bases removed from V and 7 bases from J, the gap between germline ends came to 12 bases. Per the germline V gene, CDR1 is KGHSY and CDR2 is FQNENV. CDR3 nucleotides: TGTGCCAGCAGCCAATCGTCCGGGAACGGTGGCTACACCTTC. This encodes CASSQSSGNGGYTF.

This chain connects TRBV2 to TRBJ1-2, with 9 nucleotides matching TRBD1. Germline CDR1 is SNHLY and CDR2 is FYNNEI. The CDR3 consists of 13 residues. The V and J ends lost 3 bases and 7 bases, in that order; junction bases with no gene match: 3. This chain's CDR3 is CASSEVDRGGYTF. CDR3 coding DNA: TGTGCCAGCAGTGAGGTGGACAGGGGTGGCTACACCTTC.

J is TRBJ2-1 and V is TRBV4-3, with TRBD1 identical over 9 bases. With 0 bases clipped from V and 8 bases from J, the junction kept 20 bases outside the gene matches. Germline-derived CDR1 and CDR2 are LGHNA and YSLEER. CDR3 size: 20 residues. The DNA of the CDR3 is TGCGCCAGCAGCCAAGATTCCGCCGGACGACGGGACAGGGTTCCGGATGAGCAGTTCTTC. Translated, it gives CASSQDSAGRRDRVPDEQFF.

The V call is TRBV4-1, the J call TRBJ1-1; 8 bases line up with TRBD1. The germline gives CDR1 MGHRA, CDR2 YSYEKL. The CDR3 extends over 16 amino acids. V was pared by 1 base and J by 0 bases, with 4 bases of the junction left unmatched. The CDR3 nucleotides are TGCGCCAGCAGCCAAGGACCAGGGGGCCTGAACACTGAAGCTTTCTTT. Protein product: CASSQGPGGLNTEAFF.

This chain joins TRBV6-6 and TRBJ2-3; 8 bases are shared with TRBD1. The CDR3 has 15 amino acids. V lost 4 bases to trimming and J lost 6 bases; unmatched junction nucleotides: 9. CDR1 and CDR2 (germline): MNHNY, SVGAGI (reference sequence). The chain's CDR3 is CASSLNRGIFDTQYF. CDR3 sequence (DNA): TGTGCCAGCAGTTTAAACAGGGGGATCTTTGATACGCAGTATTTT.

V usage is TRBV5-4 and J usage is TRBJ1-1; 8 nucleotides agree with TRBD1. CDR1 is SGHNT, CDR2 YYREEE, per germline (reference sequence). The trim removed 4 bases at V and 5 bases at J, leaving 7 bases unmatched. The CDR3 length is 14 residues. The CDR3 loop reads CASSVIQGGTEAFF. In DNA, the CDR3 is TGTGCCAGCAGCGTAATACAGGGGGGGACTGAAGCTTTCTTT.

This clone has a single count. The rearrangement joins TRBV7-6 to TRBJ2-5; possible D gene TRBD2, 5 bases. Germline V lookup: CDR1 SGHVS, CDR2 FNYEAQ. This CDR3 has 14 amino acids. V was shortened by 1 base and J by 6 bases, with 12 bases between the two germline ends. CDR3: CASSLGETGKTQYF. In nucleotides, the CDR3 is TGTGCCAGCAGCTTAGGGGAAACCGGGAAGACCCAGTACTTC.